This is a list of T cell receptor beta chains from one sample in a study of control samples from healthy donors and cancer patients. Clones were read by immunoSEQ multiplex PCR, and TCRdb kept only the in-frame ones, dropping some. The table records around 140,000 clones, around 94% of them present only once. The source material was blood. The receptors originated from a man aged 40-55 years in good health. Both conserved end residues are part of each CDR3. D genes are given only for firm matches. Where a row states a size, it is once, few, many or the class of an expanded clone; other rows omit it.

clone size	D gene	V gene	J gene	CDR3 protein	CDR3 DNA
-	-	TRBV5-1	TRBJ2-3	CASSPRGGGTDTQYF	TGCGCCAGCAGCCCCCGAGGGGGGGGCACAGATACGCAGTATTTT
-	TRBD2	TRBV28	TRBJ2-1	CASSSNSGRDHEQFF	TGTGCCAGCAGTTCAAATAGCGGGAGAGACCATGAGCAGTTCTTC
-	-	TRBV27	TRBJ2-7	CASSFLTTGSPSEQYF	TGTGCCAGCAGTTTCCTCACCACAGGGTCCCCGTCCGAGCAGTACTTC
-	-	TRBV6-6	TRBJ2-1	CASSSTRTSDEQFF	TGTGCCAGCAGTTCGACTCGAACGTCGGATGAGCAGTTCTTC
-	-	TRBV9	TRBJ1-4	CASSVTPGRGNEKLFF	TGTGCCAGCAGCGTCACACCTGGGCGCGGTAATGAAAAACTGTTTTTT
once	TRBD1	TRBV15	TRBJ1-6	CATSRIDRGNSPLHF	TGTGCCACCAGCAGAATTGACAGGGGTAATTCACCCCTCCACTTT
-	-	TRBV27	TRBJ1-2	CASSSTVVNYGYTF	TGTGCCAGCAGTTCCACCGTCGTAAACTATGGCTACACCTTC
-	-	TRBV5-8	TRBJ1-1	CASSLVGRVNTEAFF	TGTGCCAGCAGCTTGGTAGGCAGGGTGAACACTGAAGCTTTCTTT
-	TRBD1	TRBV27	TRBJ1-2	CASSFDRGYGYTF	TGTGCCAGCAGTTTCGACAGGGGGTACGGCTACACCTTC
-	-	TRBV24-1	TRBJ1-2	CATSVARNYGYTF	TGTGCCACCAGTGTGGCACGCAACTATGGCTACACCTTC
-	TRBD2	TRBV9	TRBJ2-4	CASSPRLAGVKNIQYF	TGTGCCAGCAGCCCCCGACTAGCGGGAGTAAAAAACATTCAGTACTTC
-	-	TRBV7-9	TRBJ1-2	CASSSDNFYGYTF	TGTGCCAGCAGCTCGGACAACTTCTATGGCTACACCTTC
-	TRBD1	TRBV6-5	TRBJ1-6	CASSSTGAFDSPLHF	TGTGCCAGCAGTTCCACAGGGGCTTTCGATTCACCCCTCCACTTT
-	-	TRBV18	TRBJ2-1	CASSPRVKAGAGGNEQFF	TGTGCCAGCTCACCACGTGTGAAGGCGGGAGCAGGGGGCAATGAGCAGTTCTTC
-	-	TRBV6-6	TRBJ1-2	CASSYGASANGYTF	TGTGCCAGCAGTTACGGCGCCTCCGCTAATGGCTACACCTTC
-	-	TRBV6-1	TRBJ2-1	CASSEAGGTDFYNEQFF	TGTGCCAGCAGTGAAGCCGGGGGAACGGATTTCTACAATGAGCAGTTCTTC
-	-	TRBV7-9	TRBJ1-1	CASIKGLDRTEAFF	TGTGCCAGCATAAAGGGGTTAGATAGGACTGAAGCTTTCTTT
-	-	TRBV9	TRBJ1-5	CASSVDPNSNQPQHF	TGTGCCAGCAGCGTAGACCCCAATAGCAATCAGCCCCAGCATTTT
-	TRBD2	TRBV24-1	TRBJ2-1	CATSEDSGRAKYNEQFF	TGTGCCACCAGTGAAGATAGCGGGAGGGCCAAATACAATGAGCAGTTCTTC
once	TRBD1	TRBV5-1	TRBJ2-2	CASSLTGARTGELFF	TGCGCCAGCAGCTTGACAGGGGCTAGAACCGGGGAGCTGTTTTTT
-	-	TRBV5-1	TRBJ1-1	CASSLYATGGTEAFF	TGCGCCAGCAGCTTGTACGCTACGGGAGGCACTGAAGCTTTCTTT
-	TRBD2	TRBV6-2/TRBV6-3	TRBJ2-1	CASSYSGGGYNEQFF	TGTGCCAGCAGTTACTCGGGCGGGGGTTACAATGAGCAGTTCTTC
-	-	TRBV19	TRBJ1-6	CASTGTPSSYNSPLHF	TGTGCCAGTACCGGGACCCCGAGCTCCTATAATTCACCCCTCCACTTT
-	-	TRBV7-9	TRBJ2-3	CASRDRTADPRTDTQYF	TGTGCCAGCAGAGATCGCACAGCCGATCCCCGCACAGATACGCAGTATTTT
few	-	TRBV19	TRBJ1-2	CASSLRRETYGYTF	TGTGCCAGTAGCCTTCGCAGGGAAACCTATGGCTACACCTTC
-	TRBD1	TRBV6-5	TRBJ1-1	CASTLNQGANTEAFF	TGTGCCAGCACTCTTAATCAGGGGGCTAACACTGAAGCTTTCTTT
-	TRBD1	TRBV30	TRBJ1-1	CAWSRPGQGWSTEAFF	TGTGCCTGGAGTCGGCCGGGACAGGGCTGGAGCACTGAAGCTTTCTTT
-	TRBD1	TRBV19	TRBJ2-1	CASSKGQDNEQFF	TGTGCCAGTAGTAAGGGACAGGACAATGAGCAGTTCTTC
-	TRBD1	TRBV9	TRBJ2-5	CASSVRQGVETQYF	TGTGCCAGCAGCGTGAGACAGGGGGTGGAGACCCAGTACTTC
-	-	TRBV5-6	TRBJ1-5	CASSRRAGVGQPQHF	TGTGCCAGCAGCCGAAGAGCAGGGGTCGGTCAGCCCCAGCATTTT
-	-	TRBV2	TRBJ1-2	CASSWTENCGYTF	TGTGCCAGCAGTTGGACAGAAAACTGTGGCTACACCTTC
-	-	TRBV20-1	TRBJ1-2	CSARDSRSYTF	TGCAGTGCTAGAGATTCCCGGAGCTACACCTTC
-	-	TRBV5-6	TRBJ2-2	CASSRTVLNTGELFF	TGTGCCAGCAGCCGGACAGTCTTGAACACCGGGGAGCTGTTTTTT
-	TRBD1	TRBV9	TRBJ2-2	CASSVAPGQGAWTGELFF	TGTGCCAGCAGCGTTGCCCCGGGACAGGGGGCTTGGACCGGGGAGCTGTTTTTT
-	-	TRBV15	TRBJ1-1	CATSRGGGVNTEAFF	TGTGCCACCAGCAGAGGTGGAGGGGTGAACACTGAAGCTTTCTTT
-	-	TRBV24-1	TRBJ1-1	CATRDRNTEAFF	TGTGCCACCAGGGACAGGAACACTGAAGCTTTCTTT
-	TRBD2	TRBV5-1	TRBJ2-1	CASSLGTSGDEQFF	TGCGCCAGCAGCTTGGGAACTAGCGGCGATGAGCAGTTCTTC
-	-	TRBV3-1/TRBV3-2	TRBJ1-2	CASSRERGYTF	TGTGCCAGCAGCCGGGAGCGGGGCTACACCTTC
-	TRBD2	TRBV5-4	TRBJ2-1	CASRGIAGPHNEQFF	TGTGCCTCCCGGGGGATAGCGGGACCCCACAATGAGCAGTTCTTC
-	-	TRBV6-5	TRBJ2-7	CASSYDGSYGQYF	TGTGCCAGCAGTTACGACGGAAGCTACGGGCAGTACTTC
-	TRBD2	TRBV28	TRBJ2-7	CASCLTSGRIYF	TGTGCCAGCTGCCTAACGAGCGGGAGGATATACTTC
once	-	TRBV29-1	TRBJ1-2	CSVDAHYGYTF	TGCAGCGTTGACGCTCACTATGGCTACACCTTC
-	-	TRBV6-5	TRBJ1-3	CGTVDLVGNTIYF	TGTGGGACCGTAGACTTAGTGGGAAACACCATATATTTT
-	-	TRBV5-6	TRBJ1-5	CASSLAGGWQPQHF	TGTGCCAGCAGCTTGGCCGGGGGGTGGCAGCCCCAGCATTTT
-	-	TRBV29-1	TRBJ2-3	CSVEPAGRDTQYF	TGCAGCGTTGAACCGGCAGGGAGAGATACGCAGTATTTT
-	-	TRBV10-3	TRBJ1-5	CAISEQGRNSNQPQHF	TGTGCCATCAGTGAGCAAGGACGTAATAGCAATCAGCCCCAGCATTTT
-	-	TRBV4-1	TRBJ2-5	CASSQELSRGQETQYF	TGCGCCAGCAGCCAAGAACTTTCGCGCGGCCAAGAGACCCAGTACTTC
-	-	TRBV7-2	TRBJ2-3	CASSLTPQSLYF	TGTGCCAGCAGCTTGACCCCACAGAGTTTGTATTTT
-	TRBD2	TRBV6-1	TRBJ2-4	CASRELGGRGRRAKNIQYF	TGTGCCAGCAGAGAATTGGGAGGGCGAGGACGGAGAGCCAAAAACATTCAGTACTTC
-	-	TRBV5-1	TRBJ2-2	CASSGWGEPGELFF	TGCGCCAGCAGCGGGTGGGGCGAACCCGGGGAGCTGTTTTTT
-	-	TRBV10-3	TRBJ1-1	CAISQQGLNTEAFF	TGTGCCATCAGTCAGCAGGGCCTTAACACTGAAGCTTTCTTT
-	-	TRBV18	TRBJ2-7	CASSPKEGVEQYF	TGTGCCAGCTCACCAAAAGAAGGGGTCGAGCAGTACTTC
-	-	TRBV11-2	TRBJ2-5	CASSSNRVRKETQYF	TGTGCCAGCAGCTCAAACAGAGTCCGAAAAGAGACCCAGTACTTC